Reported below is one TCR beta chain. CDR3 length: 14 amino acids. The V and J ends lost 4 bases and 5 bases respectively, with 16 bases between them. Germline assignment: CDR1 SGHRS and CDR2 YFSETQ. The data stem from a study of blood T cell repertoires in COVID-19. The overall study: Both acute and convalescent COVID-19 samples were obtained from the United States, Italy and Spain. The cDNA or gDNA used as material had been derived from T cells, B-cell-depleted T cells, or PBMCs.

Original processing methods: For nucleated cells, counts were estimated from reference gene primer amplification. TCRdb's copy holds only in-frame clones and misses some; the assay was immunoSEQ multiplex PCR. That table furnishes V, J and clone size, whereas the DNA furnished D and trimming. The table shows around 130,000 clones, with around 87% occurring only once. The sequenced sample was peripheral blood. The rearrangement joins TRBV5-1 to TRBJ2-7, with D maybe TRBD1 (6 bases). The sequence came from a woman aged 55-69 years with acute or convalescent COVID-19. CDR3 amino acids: CASSRGGGLDEQYF. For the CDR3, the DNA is TGCGCCAGCAGCCGTGGTGGGGGCCTAGACGAGCAGTACTTC.